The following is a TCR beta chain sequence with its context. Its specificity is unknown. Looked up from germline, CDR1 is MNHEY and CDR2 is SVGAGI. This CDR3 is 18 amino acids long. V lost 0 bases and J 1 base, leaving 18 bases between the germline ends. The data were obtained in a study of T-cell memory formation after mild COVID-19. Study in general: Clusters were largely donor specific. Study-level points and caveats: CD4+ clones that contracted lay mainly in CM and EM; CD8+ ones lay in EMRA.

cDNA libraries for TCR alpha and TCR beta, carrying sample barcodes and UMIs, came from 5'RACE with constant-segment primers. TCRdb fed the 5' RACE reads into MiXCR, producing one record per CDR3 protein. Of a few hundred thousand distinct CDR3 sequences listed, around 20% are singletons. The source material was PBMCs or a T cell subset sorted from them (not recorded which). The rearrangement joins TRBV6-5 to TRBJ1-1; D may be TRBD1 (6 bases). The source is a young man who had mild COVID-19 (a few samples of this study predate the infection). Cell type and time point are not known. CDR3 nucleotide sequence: TGTGCCAGCAGTTACTCGGTTGAGACAGGAAAAAAGAACACTGAAGCTTTCTTT. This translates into CASSYSVETGKKNTEAFF.